This T cell receptor beta chain was sequenced during a study of blood T cell repertoires in COVID-19 (dated by TCRdb to the early 2020s). About the full investigation: The collaborator samples originated in the United States, Italy and Spain and spanned the acute and convalescent phases of COVID-19. The prospective study material was composed of cDNA or gDNA derived from T cells, B-cell-depleted T cells, or PBMCs. Subjects who had been exposed to COVID-19, were actively infected with it, or had recovered from it provided the deeply sampled blood TCRbeta repertoires that made up the dataset. The repertoires were made available in a free public database intended to serve as a resource for research on the immune response to SARS-CoV-2. The samples were drawn from two sources: the first 160 participants of the ongoing ImmuneRACE study, and 1,254 subjects contributed by 6 global collaborators. Sample metadata almost always included a de-identified subject ID, COVID-19 status, age in years and sex. Where HLA class I and class II types were available, the types were taken from metadata supplied by the sample provider, not from assay-based typing.

TCRbeta CDR3 regions were amplified from genomic DNA using the immunoSEQ Assay, a bias-controlled multiplex PCR. Processing in the source paper ran as follows. Nucleated cell counts per sample were estimated from amplification of reference gene primers within the assay. Sequence reads were collapsed and filtered to measure the absolute abundance of every unique TCRbeta CDR3 rearrangement. Productive Simpson clonality was computed per sample as the square root of Simpson's diversity index over productive rearrangements. Entries here come from immuneACCESS through TCRdb and include only in-frame sequences with V and J called. Some clones fail to appear in such tables; in the studies checked, an unresolved V gene covers under half of the shortfall, and the cause of the remainder is unknown. Clone size and V and J calls were adopted from that table, with D and trimming inferred from the DNA. The sample data list 150,000 to 180,000 clones, and less than 90% of these were observed just once. Clones ranked in the top ten supply 2% to 3% of the sample.

Collaborating institutions collected whole blood in K2EDTA tubes following their own protocols. For TCRbeta analysis, collaborator samples were shipped as frozen whole blood, as isolated PBMCs, or as DNA extracted from either sample type. Measured from the cysteine to the phenylalanine, the CDR3 is 14 residues long. The sequence is cut down to CDR3 DNA, 42 bases in frame from base 1. At the junction V is shortened by 6 bases and J by 2 bases, with 11 bases in between. Via the germline V gene, CDR1 is KGHSH and CDR2 LQKENI. A word on this clone: Its target antigen remains unknown. No much larger clone exists at a distance of one base, and base qualities are not known.

Here is what the overall study found, with its caveats: The quantity of clinical and demographic metadata differed by source and by participant and was supplied without curation.

The V gene is TRBV18 and the J gene is TRBJ1-3, with a weak D call of TRBD1 (5 bases match). This TCR derives from a woman between 65 and 79 years old with acute or convalescent COVID-19. Sequenced sample: peripheral blood. The DNA reads TGTGCCAGCTCTCACGGACAAACTGGAAACACCATATATTTT. The translation is CASSHGQTGNTIYF. Joined to the reference TRBV18 and TRBJ1-3 proteins, this CDR3 gives the full variable domain: NAGVMQNPRHLVRRRGQEARLRCSPMKGHSHVYWYRQLPEEGLKFMVYLQKENIIDESGMPKERFSAEFPKEGPSILRIQQVVRGDSAAYFCASSHGQTGNTIYFGEGSWLTVV.